This TCR beta chain was sequenced for a study of blood T cells in healthy people across ages. The use of a sample-barcoded 5' primer and a J-beta primer mix characterized a second PCR of roughly 6 to 11 cycles. TCRdb re-derived calls from the 5' RACE reads in MiXCR, one entry per CDR3 protein. The sample lists roughly 1.4 million distinct CDR3 sequences, roughly 59% occurring once. As for this clonotype: Its target is not known.

The CDR3 contains 12 residues. Germline CDR1 and CDR2: SGHAT and FQNNGV. Trimming removed 0 bases from V and 6 bases from J, with 6 bases in between. Study results and limitations: TCR beta diversity tracked closely with naive T cell percentage.

Sequences were obtained from blood. The source of this sequence is a man younger than 35 in good health. This sequence joins TRBV11-2 and TRBJ2-7; D gene unclear. CDR3 sequence: CASSLDLSEQYF. The CDR3 coding sequence is TGTGCCAGCAGCTTAGATCTGTCCGAGCAGTACTTC.